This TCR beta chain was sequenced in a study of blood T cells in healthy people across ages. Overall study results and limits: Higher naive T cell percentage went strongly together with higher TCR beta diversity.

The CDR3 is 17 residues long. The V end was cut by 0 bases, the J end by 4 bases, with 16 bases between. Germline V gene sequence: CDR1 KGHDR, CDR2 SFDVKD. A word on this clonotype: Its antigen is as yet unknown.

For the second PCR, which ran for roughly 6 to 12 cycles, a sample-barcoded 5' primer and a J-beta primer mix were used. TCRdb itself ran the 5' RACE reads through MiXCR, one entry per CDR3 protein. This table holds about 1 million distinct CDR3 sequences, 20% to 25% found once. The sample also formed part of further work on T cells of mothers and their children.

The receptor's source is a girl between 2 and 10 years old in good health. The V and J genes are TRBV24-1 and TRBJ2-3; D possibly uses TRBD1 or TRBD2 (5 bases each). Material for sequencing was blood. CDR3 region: CATSDLPEGPWSDTQYF. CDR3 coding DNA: TGTGCCACCAGTGATTTGCCCGAGGGACCCTGGTCAGATACGCAGTATTTT.